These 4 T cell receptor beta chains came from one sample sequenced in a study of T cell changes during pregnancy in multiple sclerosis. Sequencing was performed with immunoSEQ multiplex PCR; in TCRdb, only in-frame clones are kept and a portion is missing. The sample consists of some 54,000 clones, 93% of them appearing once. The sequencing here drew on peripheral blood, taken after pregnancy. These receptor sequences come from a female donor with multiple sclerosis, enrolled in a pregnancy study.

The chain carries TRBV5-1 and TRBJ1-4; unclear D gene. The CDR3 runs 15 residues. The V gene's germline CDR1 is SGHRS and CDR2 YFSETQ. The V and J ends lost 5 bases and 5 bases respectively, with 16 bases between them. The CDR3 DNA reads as TGCGCCAGCAGTTCGGGGAGTCAGTTAAATGAAAAACTGTTTTTT. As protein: CASSSGSQLNEKLFF.

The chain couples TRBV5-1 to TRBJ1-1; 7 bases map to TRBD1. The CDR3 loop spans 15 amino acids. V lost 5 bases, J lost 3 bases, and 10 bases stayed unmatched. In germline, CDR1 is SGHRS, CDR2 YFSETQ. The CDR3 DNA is TGCGCCAGCAGGAGGACGACAGGGTTGGACACTGAAGCTTTCTTT. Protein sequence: CASRRTTGLDTEAFF.

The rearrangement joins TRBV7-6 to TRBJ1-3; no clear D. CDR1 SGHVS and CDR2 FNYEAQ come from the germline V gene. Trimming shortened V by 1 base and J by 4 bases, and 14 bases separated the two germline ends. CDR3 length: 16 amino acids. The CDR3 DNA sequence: TGTGCCAGCAGCTTAGGAGGGCCCGCGGGCGGAAACACCATATATTTT. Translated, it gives CASSLGGPAGGNTIYF.

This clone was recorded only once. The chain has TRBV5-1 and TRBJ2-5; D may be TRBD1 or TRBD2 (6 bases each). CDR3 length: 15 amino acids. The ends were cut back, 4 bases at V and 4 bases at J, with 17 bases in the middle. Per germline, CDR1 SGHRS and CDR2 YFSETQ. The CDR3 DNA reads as TGCGCCAGCAGCCTGGGGGGCACCGGGTCAGAGACCCAGTACTTC. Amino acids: CASSLGGTGSETQYF.